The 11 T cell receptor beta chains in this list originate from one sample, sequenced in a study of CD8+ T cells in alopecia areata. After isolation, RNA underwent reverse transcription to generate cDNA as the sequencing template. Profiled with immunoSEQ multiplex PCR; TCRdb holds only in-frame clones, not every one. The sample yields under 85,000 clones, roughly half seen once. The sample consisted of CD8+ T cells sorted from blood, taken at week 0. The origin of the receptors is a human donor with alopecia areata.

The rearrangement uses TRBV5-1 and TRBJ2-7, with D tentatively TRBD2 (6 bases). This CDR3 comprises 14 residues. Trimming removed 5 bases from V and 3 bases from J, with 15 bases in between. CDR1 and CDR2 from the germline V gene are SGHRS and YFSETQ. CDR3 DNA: TGCGCCAGCAGTGGAGCAGCGGGTCGCTACGAGCAGTACTTC. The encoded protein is CASSGAAGRYEQYF.

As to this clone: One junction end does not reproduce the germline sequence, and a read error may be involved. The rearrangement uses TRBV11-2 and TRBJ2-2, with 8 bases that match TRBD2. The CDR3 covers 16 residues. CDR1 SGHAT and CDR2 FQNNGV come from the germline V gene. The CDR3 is CASSQEREWNTGELFF. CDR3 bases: TGCGCCAGCAGCCAAGAGCGGGAGTGGAACACCGGGGAGCTGTTTTTT.

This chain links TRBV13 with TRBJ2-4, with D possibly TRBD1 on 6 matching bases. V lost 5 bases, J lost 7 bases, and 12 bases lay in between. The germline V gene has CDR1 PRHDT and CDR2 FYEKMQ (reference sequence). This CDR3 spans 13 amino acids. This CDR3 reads CASSRGLRNIQYF. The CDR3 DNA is TGTGCCAGCAGCAGGGGGTTGCGGAACATTCAGTACTTC.

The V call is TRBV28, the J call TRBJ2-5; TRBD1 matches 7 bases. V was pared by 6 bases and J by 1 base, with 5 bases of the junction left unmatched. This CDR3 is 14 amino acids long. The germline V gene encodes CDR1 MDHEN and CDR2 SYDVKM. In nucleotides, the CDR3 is TGTGCCAGCAGCCCCCGACAGGGCCAAGAGACCCAGTACTTC. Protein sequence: CASSPRQGQETQYF.

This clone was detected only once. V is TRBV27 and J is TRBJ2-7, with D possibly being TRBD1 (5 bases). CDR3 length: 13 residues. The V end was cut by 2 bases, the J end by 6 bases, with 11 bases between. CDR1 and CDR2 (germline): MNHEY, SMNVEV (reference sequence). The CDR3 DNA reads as TGTGCCAGCAGTTTAGGACATTCCCTCGAGCAGTACTTC. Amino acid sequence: CASSLGHSLEQYF.

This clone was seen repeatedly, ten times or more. As DNA, the CDR3 is TGTGCCAGCAGCCCGGACAGGGGGTGGGAAAAACTGTTTTTT. Protein sequence: CASSPDRGWEKLFF. V is TRBV11-2 and J is TRBJ1-4; TRBD1 agrees at 10 bases. This CDR3 has 14 amino acids. The J segment lost 8 bases and the V segment lost 5 bases, leaving 5 bases of the junction unmatched. The germline V gene encodes CDR1 SGHAT and CDR2 FQNNGV.

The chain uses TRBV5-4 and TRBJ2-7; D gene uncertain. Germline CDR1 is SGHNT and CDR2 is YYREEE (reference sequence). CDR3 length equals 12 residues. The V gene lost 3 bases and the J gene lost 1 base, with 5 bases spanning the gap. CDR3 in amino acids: CASSSGSYEQYF. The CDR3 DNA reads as TGTGCCAGCAGCTCAGGTTCCTACGAGCAGTACTTC.

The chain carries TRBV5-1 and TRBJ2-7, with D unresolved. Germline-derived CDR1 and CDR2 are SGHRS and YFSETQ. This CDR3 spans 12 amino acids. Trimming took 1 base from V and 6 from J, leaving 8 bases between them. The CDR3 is CASSLMGSEQYF. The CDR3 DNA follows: TGCGCCAGCAGCTTGATGGGGTCCGAGCAGTACTTC.

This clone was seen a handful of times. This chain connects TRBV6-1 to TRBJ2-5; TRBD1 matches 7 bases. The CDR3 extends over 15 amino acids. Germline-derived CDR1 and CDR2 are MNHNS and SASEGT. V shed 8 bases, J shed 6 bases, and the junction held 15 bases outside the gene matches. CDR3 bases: TGTGCCAGCTGGGAAAACAGGGGAGTCGGAAAGACCCAGTACTTC. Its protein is CASWENRGVGKTQYF.

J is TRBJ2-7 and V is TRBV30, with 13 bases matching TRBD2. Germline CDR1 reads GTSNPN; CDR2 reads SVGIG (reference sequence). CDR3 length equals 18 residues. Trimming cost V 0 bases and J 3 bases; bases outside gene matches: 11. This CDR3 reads CAWSVLAGGPRADYEQYF. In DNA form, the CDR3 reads TGTGCCTGGAGTGTACTAGCGGGAGGGCCCCGGGCTGACTACGAGCAGTACTTC.

The DNA for the CDR3 is TGCAGCGTTATAGACAGCTATGGCTACACCTTC. This sequence encodes CSVIDSYGYTF. The chain carries TRBV29-1 and TRBJ1-2; a possible D gene is TRBD1 (5 bases). This CDR3 is built from 11 residues. Trimming stripped 5 bases from V and 4 bases from J, with 8 bases between. Germline V lookup: CDR1 SQVTM, CDR2 ANQGSEA.